These T cell receptor beta chains were read from a single sample in a study of identical twins. TCRdb re-called the 5' RACE reads through MiXCR, storing one row per CDR3 protein. The sample lists a few hundred thousand distinct CDR3 sequences, roughly 10% seen once, with approximately 6.5% in the top ten. Separately, the same data were catalogued under a study of yellow fever vaccine responses in identical twins.

Material for sequencing was CD8+ T cells sorted from blood. The origin of the receptors is a young woman in good health. CDR3s include the opening cysteine and the closing phenylalanine or tryptophan. Fields, in order: V gene, D gene, CDR3 length, clone size, J gene, CDR3 protein, CDR3 DNA. D genes are given only for firm matches. Some rows have no size entry. The others give once, few or many, or a class for an expanded clone.

TRBV27	-	15	many	TRBJ1-1	CASSIHSATPLGAFF	TGTGCCAGCTCCATTCACAGTGCAACACCTCTGGGCGCTTTCTTT
TRBV27	TRBD2	14	many	TRBJ2-1	CASRSGTIYNEQFF	TGTGCCAGCAGGTCCGGGACTATCTACAATGAGCAGTTCTTC
TRBV6-1	TRBD1	15	few	TRBJ2-2	CASSQHRGSTGELFF	TGTGCCAGCAGTCAACACAGGGGCTCCACCGGGGAGCTGTTTTTT
TRBV6-1	TRBD2	15	many	TRBJ2-2	CASENWGGDTGELFF	TGTGCCAGCGAAAACTGGGGGGGGGACACCGGGGAGCTGTTTTTT
TRBV27	-	18	few	TRBJ2-1	CASSPLSAAAQPYNEQFF	TGTGCCAGCAGTCCCCTTAGCGCTGCTGCGCAACCCTACAATGAGCAGTTCTTC
TRBV18	TRBD1	19	-	TRBJ2-1	CASSPPGTDFTPTYNEQFF	TGTGCCAGCTCACCTCCGGGGACAGACTTTACTCCAACCTACAATGAGCAGTTCTTC
TRBV2	-	15	-	TRBJ2-1	CASSEEAGAYNEQFF	TGTGCCAGCAGTGAAGAGGCAGGGGCCTACAATGAGCAGTTCTTC
TRBV28	TRBD2	19	-	TRBJ2-1	CASSLLNPTSGRLYNEQFF	TGTGCCAGCAGTTTGCTTAACCCGACTAGCGGGAGGCTTTACAATGAGCAGTTCTTC
TRBV20-1	-	14	-	TRBJ2-5	CSASLPGLGETQYF	TGCAGTGCTAGCCTCCCGGGGCTAGGGGAGACCCAGTACTTC
TRBV29-1	-	13	many	TRBJ2-1	CSVGDIYYNEQFF	TGCAGCGTGGGAGACATTTACTACAATGAGCAGTTCTTC